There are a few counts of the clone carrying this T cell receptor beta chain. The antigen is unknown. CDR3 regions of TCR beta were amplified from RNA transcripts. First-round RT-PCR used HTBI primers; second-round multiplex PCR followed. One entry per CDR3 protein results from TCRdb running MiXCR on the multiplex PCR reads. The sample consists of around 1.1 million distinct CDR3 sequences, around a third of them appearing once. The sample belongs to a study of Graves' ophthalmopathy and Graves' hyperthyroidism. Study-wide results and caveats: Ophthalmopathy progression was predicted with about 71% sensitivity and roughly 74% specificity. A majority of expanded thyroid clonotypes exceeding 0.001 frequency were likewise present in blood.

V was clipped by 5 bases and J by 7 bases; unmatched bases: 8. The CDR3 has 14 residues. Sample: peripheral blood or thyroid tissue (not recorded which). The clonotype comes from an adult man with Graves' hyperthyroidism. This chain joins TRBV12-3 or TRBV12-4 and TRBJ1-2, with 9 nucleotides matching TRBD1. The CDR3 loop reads CASSVLDRGGGYTF. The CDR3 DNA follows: TGTGCCAGCAGTGTACTGGACAGGGGCGGTGGCTACACCTTC.